This TCR beta chain was found in a study of blood T cell repertoires in COVID-19. Here immunoSEQ multiplex PCR was the method, and the copy in TCRdb shows in-frame clones only, minus some. The sample carries more than 250,000 clones, around 90% recorded once. Participants had their cohort set by participant-reported clinical history. Germline lookup yields CDR1 SNHLY and CDR2 FYNNEI. CDR3 length: 14 amino acids. Trimming took 5 bases from V and 5 from J; bases not matched to a gene: 6. The sequence derives from a woman between 25 and 40 years old who had recovered from COVID-19. Sequenced: PBMCs or T cells enriched from blood (not recorded which). The rearrangement joins TRBV2 to TRBJ2-7; 10 bases line up with TRBD1. The CDR3 protein is CASSWDGTGDEQYF. For the CDR3, the DNA is TGTGCCAGCAGTTGGGATGGGACAGGGGACGAGCAGTACTTC.